Listed here are 9 T cell receptor beta chains from one sample, sequenced in a study of T cell responses to AZD1222 COVID-19 vaccine. The repertoire was sequenced with immunoSEQ multiplex PCR; TCRdb's copy has only in-frame clones and lacks some. The profile shows about 48,000 clones, 89% of them singletons. The sample in question was peripheral blood, obtained 28 days after the second AZD1222 dose. These receptors were collected from an adult who received the AZD1222 COVID-19 vaccine.

This clone was seen a handful of times. The rearrangement joins TRBV5-1 to TRBJ1-6; TRBD1 agrees at 10 bases. V trimming: 4 bases; J trimming: 5 bases; junction bases outside the gene matches: 6. The CDR3 is made up of 16 amino acids. Germline CDR1 reads SGHRS; CDR2 reads YFSETQ. The CDR3 is CASSTEGQGDNSPLHF. The CDR3 DNA reads as TGCGCCAGCAGCACCGAAGGACAGGGGGATAATTCACCCCTCCACTTT. Complete variable domain (other parts from reference TRBV5-1 and TRBJ1-6): KAGVTQTPRYLIKTRGQQVTLSCSPISGHRSVSWYQQTPGQGLQFLFEYFSETQRNKGNFPGRFSGRQFSNSRSEMNVSTLELGDSALYLCASSTEGQGDNSPLHFGNGTRLTVT.

The rearrangement uses TRBV18 and TRBJ2-3; D not resolved. The V end was cut by 4 bases, the J end by 6 bases, with 11 bases between. This CDR3 region has 13 residues. Per the germline V gene, CDR1 is KGHSH and CDR2 is LQKENI. CDR3: CASSRYSKDTQYF. The CDR3 DNA is TGTGCCAGCTCACGGTACTCAAAGGATACGCAGTATTTT.

J is TRBJ1-2 and V is TRBV19; unclear D gene. There are 15 residues in the CDR3. Trimming removed 3 bases at V and 2 bases at J, with 13 bases between. The V gene's germline CDR1 is LNHDA and CDR2 SQIVND (reference sequence). CDR3 loop: CASSMRQEGNYGYTF. The DNA of the CDR3 is TGTGCCAGTAGTATGCGGCAGGAAGGAAACTATGGCTACACCTTC.

The V and J genes are TRBV7-3 and TRBJ1-3; D not resolved. V was shortened by 4 bases and J by 4 bases, with 8 bases between the two germline ends. Germline assignment: CDR1 SGHTA and CDR2 FQGTGA. CDR3 length: 13 residues. The DNA for the CDR3 is TGTGCCAGCAGCTCACAAGACGGAAACACCATATATTTT. Its translation: CASSSQDGNTIYF.

A single count supports this clone. The V and J genes are TRBV2 and TRBJ1-1, with D maybe TRBD1 (5 bases). This CDR3 is 14 amino acids long. The V end lost 3 bases, the J end lost 6 bases, and 14 bases lay between the germline ends. The germline V gene encodes CDR1 SNHLY and CDR2 FYNNEI. The CDR3 region has the DNA TGTGCCAGCAGTGATCTTAGGGGTAAGGCTGAAGCTTTCTTT. Residues: CASSDLRGKAEAFF.

This chain uses TRBV6-2 or TRBV6-3 with TRBJ2-5, with 9 bases lining up with TRBD2. The CDR3 is 15 amino acids. Germline loops: CDR1 MNHEY, CDR2 SVGEGT. Trimming removed 7 bases from V and 4 bases from J; junction bases left unmatched: 10. CDR3 loop: CASTPGAGGVETQYF. Here the CDR3 DNA reads TGTGCCAGCACCCCTGGAGCGGGAGGCGTAGAGACCCAGTACTTC.

J is TRBJ1-6 and V is TRBV6-1; 7 nucleotides match TRBD1. Germline CDR1 MNHNS, CDR2 SASEGT. V was pared by 0 bases and J by 5 bases, with 4 bases of the junction left unmatched. This CDR3 has 16 residues. The CDR3 reads CASSEATGRNNSPLHF. For the CDR3, the DNA is TGTGCCAGCAGTGAAGCGACAGGGCGAAATAATTCACCCCTCCACTTT.

The chain links TRBV6-6 to TRBJ1-1; D gene ambiguous. Germline V gene data show CDR1 as MNHNY and CDR2 as SVGAGI (reference sequence). The length of the CDR3 is 12 residues. Trimming took off 5 bases at V and 1 base at J, with 5 bases between the two ends. CDR3 nucleotides: TGTGCCAGCAGTCGAGAGAACACTGAAGCTTTCTTT. It specifies CASSRENTEAFF.

This CDR3 reads CASRRTEAHEQYF. CDR3 in DNA: TGTGCCAGCAGACGGACCGAGGCCCACGAGCAGTACTTC. The V call is TRBV6-5, the J call TRBJ2-7; D remains unclear. The CDR3 extends over 13 amino acids. V gave up 6 bases and J gave up 5 bases, with 14 bases separating them. Looked up from germline, CDR1 is MNHEY and CDR2 is SVGAGI.